This TCR beta chain came from a study of T cells in localized non-small cell lung cancer. The CDR3 contains 15 residues. CDR1 is SGHNT and CDR2 is YENEEA in the germline V gene. Trimming took 3 bases from V and 3 from J, leaving 12 bases between them. Concerning this clone: No antigen is known for it.

General observations from the study: Without multi-region sequencing, intratumor heterogeneity could not be excluded. Appearances in adjacent lung were noted for a median 57 of the top 100 tumor clones.

Samples of adjacent lung (free of atypia) were collected at least 2 cm from the tumor margin. Clones were sequenced by immunoSEQ multiplex PCR, and TCRdb holds only the in-frame ones, with some missing. The table includes a few thousand clones, less than 35% detected once. The receptor was derived from a man between 40 and 75 years old with stage I lung adenocarcinoma. This chain connects TRBV11-3 to TRBJ1-3; D is undetermined. The material sequenced was normal lung tissue next to the tumor, taken before any cancer treatment. CDR3: CASSLPGPIGNTIYF. CDR3 in DNA: TGTGCCAGCAGCTTGCCCGGGCCGATTGGAAACACCATATATTTT. Full variable domain (missing parts from reference TRBV11-3 and TRBJ1-3): EAGVVQSPRYKIIEKKQPVAFWCNPISGHNTLYWYLQNLGQGPELLIRYENEEAVDDSQLPKDRFSAERLKGVDSTLKIQPAELGDSAVYLCASSLPGPIGNTIYFGEGSWLTVV.